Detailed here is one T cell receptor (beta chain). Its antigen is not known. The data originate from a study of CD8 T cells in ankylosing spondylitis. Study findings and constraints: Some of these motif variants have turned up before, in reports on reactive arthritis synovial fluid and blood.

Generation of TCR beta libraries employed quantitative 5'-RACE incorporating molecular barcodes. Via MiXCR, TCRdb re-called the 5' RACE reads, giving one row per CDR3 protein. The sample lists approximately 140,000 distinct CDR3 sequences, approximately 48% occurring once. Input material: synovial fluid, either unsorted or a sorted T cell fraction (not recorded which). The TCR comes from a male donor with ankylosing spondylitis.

As DNA, the CDR3 is TGTGCCAGTACAGATAAGCGGTACGAGCAGTACTTC. Protein sequence: CASTDKRYEQYF. The V and J genes are TRBV5-6 and TRBJ2-7; D is possibly TRBD2 (5 bases). The germline V and J ends were trimmed by 8 bases and 4 bases, with 13 bases remaining between them. This CDR3 is 12 amino acids long. CDR1 and CDR2 from the germline V gene are SGHDT and YYEEEE.